These 18 T cell receptor beta chains originate from one sample sequenced in a study of metastatic and nonmetastatic thyroid tumors. MiXCR re-clonotyped the PCR reads for TCRdb. The repertoire holds some 7,800 clones, with around 29% as singletons. All patients were untreated before thyroid surgery. Sequencing was carried out using tumor tissue. These receptors all stem from a female donor with papillary thyroid cancer or a benign thyroid nodule (not recorded which). Some clones in this sample may be carry-over from other donors' samples.

This clone was observed a few times. DNA of the CDR3: TGTGCCAGCAGTTTTGGGACTACGGGTGGAAACACCATATATTTT. Protein product: CASSFGTTGGNTIYF. The chain combines TRBV28 with TRBJ1-3; D possibly corresponds to TRBD1 (5 bases). The CDR3 extends over 15 amino acids. V dropped 3 bases and J dropped 3 bases, with 12 bases sitting between them. Germline values: CDR1 MDHEN, CDR2 SYDVKM.

Worth noting for this clone: The CDR3 end shows no conserved phenylalanine or tryptophan, and so a read error is likely. V is TRBV2 and J is TRBJ2-5, with D tentatively TRBD2 (6 bases). Per the germline V gene, CDR1 is SNHLY and CDR2 is FYNNEI. Trimming left V 2 bases short and J 3 bases short, with 13 bases between. CDR3 length equals 15 residues. The CDR3 protein is CASSESETREETQYN. In DNA form, the CDR3 reads TGTGCCAGCAGTGAATCCGAGACTAGGGAAGAGACCCAGTACAAC.

The chain recombines TRBV11-2 with TRBJ2-3; D is uncertain. This CDR3 region has 14 residues. V was cut by 1 base and J by 4 bases, with 9 bases left in between. The germline gives CDR1 SGHAT, CDR2 FQNNGV. The CDR3 DNA reads TGTGCCAGCAGCTTAGGTGTGAACTCAGATACGCAGTATTTT. Encoded protein: CASSLGVNSDTQYF.

This clone has more than one count but fewer than ten. This rearrangement joins TRBV12-5 to TRBJ2-2, with 7 bases fitting TRBD1. Germline CDR1 reads LGHNT; CDR2 reads FRNRAP. The V segment lost 2 bases and the J segment 3 bases; nucleotides outside the gene matches: 6. This CDR3 has 16 residues. CDR3 sequence: CASGLMTGHDTGELFF. In nucleotides, the CDR3 is TGTGCTAGTGGTTTGATGACAGGGCACGACACCGGGGAGCTGTTTTTT.

The V gene is TRBV12-3 or TRBV12-4, the J gene TRBJ1-3; the match to TRBD1 covers 8 bases. The CDR3 extends over 14 amino acids. V lost 5 bases, J lost 4 bases, and 4 bases stayed unmatched. The CDR3: CASSHGTGGNTIYF. The CDR3 nucleotides read TGTGCCAGCAGTCATGGGACAGGCGGAAACACCATATATTTT.

This chain uses TRBV12-3 or TRBV12-4 with TRBJ1-1; the D is unclear. The CDR3 runs to 14 residues. Trimming pared 5 bases from V and 0 bases from J, leaving 10 bases between. CDR3 nucleotides: TGTGCCAGCAGTCCAATATTGGTGAACACTGAAGCTTTCTTT. It is translated as CASSPILVNTEAFF.

This clone was found many times. J is TRBJ2-4 and V is TRBV19, with 8 bases lining up with TRBD2. Germline V gives CDR1 LNHDA, CDR2 SQIVND (reference sequence). V trimming: 5 bases; J trimming: 8 bases; junction bases outside the gene matches: 14. The CDR3 has 16 amino acids. The CDR3 DNA reads TGTGCCAGTAGTTCGTATCTCGGGGGGGGCGATGACATTCAGTACTTC. This codes for CASSSYLGGGDDIQYF.

The chain uses TRBV24-1 and TRBJ1-2; D is perhaps TRBD1 (5 bases). This CDR3 comprises 17 residues. CDR1 and CDR2 from the germline V gene are KGHDR and SFDVKD. The germline V and J ends were trimmed by 5 bases and 6 bases, with 24 bases remaining between them. In nucleotides, the CDR3 is TGTGCCACCAGTGCCCTCCATAAGTGGGGCGCAGGAGATGGCTACACCTTC. Translating gives CATSALHKWGAGDGYTF.

Remarks on this clone: A read error may account for a junction end that differs from germline. CDR3 protein: CAGSQPSGNPAYGYTF. The CDR3, as DNA: TGTGCCGGCAGCCAACCCTCAGGGAACCCTGCCTATGGCTACACCTTC. The V and J genes are TRBV6-1 and TRBJ1-2; possibly TRBD1 for D (5 bases). This CDR3 comprises 16 residues. Germline assignment: CDR1 MNHNS and CDR2 SASEGT.

The chain employs TRBV18 and TRBJ1-1; possible D gene TRBD1, 5 bases. The germline gives CDR1 KGHSH, CDR2 LQKENI. The V and J ends lost 2 bases and 2 bases respectively, with 9 bases between them. The CDR3 totals 14 residues. CDR3 region: CASSPTGLNTEAFF. CDR3 nucleotides: TGTGCCAGCTCACCAACAGGATTAAACACTGAAGCTTTCTTT. The full variable domain, rest sourced from reference TRBV18 and TRBJ1-1, is NAGVMQNPRHLVRRRGQEARLRCSPMKGHSHVYWYRQLPEEGLKFMVYLQKENIIDESGMPKERFSAEFPKEGPSILRIQQVVRGDSAAYFCASSPTGLNTEAFFGQGTRLTVV.

The chain is built from TRBV6-2 or TRBV6-3 and TRBJ1-2; the D gene is possibly TRBD1 (5 bases). The CDR3 is 17 amino acids. Germline V gene lookup returns CDR1 MNHEY and CDR2 SVGEGT. Trimming took 0 bases from V and 7 from J, leaving 21 bases between them. CDR3 region: CASSYSGTASLNFGYTF. CDR3 in DNA: TGTGCCAGCAGTTACTCCGGGACGGCCTCTCTAAATTTTGGCTACACCTTC.

CDR3 DNA sequence: TGCAGTGCTAGAGGGGTTAGAAATGAGCAGTTCTTC. This translates into CSARGVRNEQFF. The chain has TRBV20-1 and TRBJ2-1; D ambiguous. This CDR3 contains 12 residues. Germline assignment: CDR1 DFQATT and CDR2 SNEGSKA (reference sequence). Trimming pared 1 base from V and 7 bases from J, leaving 8 bases between.

The rearrangement uses TRBV11-2 and TRBJ2-7, with unresolved D. V dropped 4 bases and J dropped 0 bases, with 13 bases sitting between them. Germline CDR1 reads SGHAT; CDR2 reads FQNNGV. The CDR3 loop spans 15 amino acids. The CDR3 bases are TGTGCCAGCAGCTCACGTCCCGTTAGCTCCTACGAGCAGTACTTC. As protein: CASSSRPVSSYEQYF.

This clone has more than one count but fewer than ten. The V call is TRBV6-1, the J call TRBJ1-2, with D maybe TRBD1 (6 bases). CDR1 and CDR2 (germline): MNHNS, SASEGT. The CDR3 consists of 14 residues. V lost 0 bases to trimming and J lost 4 bases, with 9 bases between them. CDR3 loop: CASSEASGAYGYTF. The CDR3 bases are TGTGCCAGCAGTGAAGCGTCAGGGGCCTATGGCTACACCTTC.

Judged by abundance, this clone is medium-sized. The chain joins TRBV4-3 to TRBJ1-4; D remains unclear. V lost 4 bases to trimming and J lost 0 bases, with 12 bases between them. Germline values: CDR1 LGHNA, CDR2 YSLEER. This CDR3 comprises 16 residues. The CDR3 nucleotides are TGCGCCAGCAGCCGACTCAGACAAGCAACTAATGAAAAACTGTTTTTT. Its protein product is CASSRLRQATNEKLFF.

The genes are TRBV28 and TRBJ2-7; D call uncertain. Germline assignment: CDR1 MDHEN and CDR2 SYDVKM. The CDR3 runs to 12 residues. V shed 6 bases and J shed 3 bases, with 9 bases lying between them. The CDR3 nucleotides are TGTGCCAGCAGACCGGACGGCTACGAGCAGTACTTC. It translates to CASRPDGYEQYF.

The V gene is TRBV20-1, the J gene TRBJ2-1; D uncertain. CDR1 and CDR2 (germline): DFQATT, SNEGSKA (reference sequence). The CDR3 runs 11 residues. V was pared by 0 bases and J by 4 bases, with 1 base between. CDR3 coding DNA: TGCAGTGCTAGAGATTACAATGAGCAGTTCTTC. Its translation: CSARDYNEQFF.

This clone has a handful of counts. The CDR3 DNA is TGTGCCAGTAGTACGCGACAGGATAATGAAAAACTGTTTTTT. Translated: CASSTRQDNEKLFF. The gene calls are TRBV19 and TRBJ1-4, with D possibly TRBD1 on 6 matching bases. Germline V lookup: CDR1 LNHDA, CDR2 SQIVND (reference sequence). CDR3 size: 14 residues. Trimming left V 4 bases short and J 4 bases short, with 10 bases between.